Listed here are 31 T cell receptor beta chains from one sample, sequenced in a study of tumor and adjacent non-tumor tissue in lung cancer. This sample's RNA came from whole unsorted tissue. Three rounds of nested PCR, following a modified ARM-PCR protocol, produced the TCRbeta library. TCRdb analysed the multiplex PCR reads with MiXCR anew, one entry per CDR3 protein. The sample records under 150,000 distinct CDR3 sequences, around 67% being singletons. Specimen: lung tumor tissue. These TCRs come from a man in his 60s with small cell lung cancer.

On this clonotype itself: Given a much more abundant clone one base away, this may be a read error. The CDR3 DNA follows: TGCAGTGCTAAAAGAGGGAGGGCCTGGGGAGATACGCAGTATTTT. This gives the protein CSAKRGRAWGDTQYF. The V gene is TRBV20-1, the J gene TRBJ2-3, with TRBD2 matching 7 bases. Germline V gene lookup returns CDR1 DFQATT and CDR2 SNEGSKA (reference sequence). This CDR3 has 15 residues. Unmatched junction bases numbered 12, after V lost 4 bases and J lost 5 bases.

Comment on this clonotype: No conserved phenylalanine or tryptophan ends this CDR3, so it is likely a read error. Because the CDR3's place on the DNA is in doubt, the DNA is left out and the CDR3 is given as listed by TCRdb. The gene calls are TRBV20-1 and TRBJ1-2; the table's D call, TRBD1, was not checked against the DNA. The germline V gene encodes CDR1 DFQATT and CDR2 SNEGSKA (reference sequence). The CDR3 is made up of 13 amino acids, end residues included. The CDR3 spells CSASIQGARGYIL.

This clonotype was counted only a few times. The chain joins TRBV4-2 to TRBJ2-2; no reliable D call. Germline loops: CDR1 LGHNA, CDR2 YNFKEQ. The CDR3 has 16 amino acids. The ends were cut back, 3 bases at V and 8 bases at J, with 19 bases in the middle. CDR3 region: CASSQERGVADGELFF. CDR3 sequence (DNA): TGTGCCAGCAGCCAGGAGAGAGGAGTCGCTGATGGGGAGCTGTTTTTT.

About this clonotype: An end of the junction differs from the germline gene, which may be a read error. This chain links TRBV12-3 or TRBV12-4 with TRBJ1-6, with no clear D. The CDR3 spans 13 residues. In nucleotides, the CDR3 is TGTGGCAGCAGTTTGCGGCAGCATTCACCCCTCCACTTT. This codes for CGSSLRQHSPLHF.

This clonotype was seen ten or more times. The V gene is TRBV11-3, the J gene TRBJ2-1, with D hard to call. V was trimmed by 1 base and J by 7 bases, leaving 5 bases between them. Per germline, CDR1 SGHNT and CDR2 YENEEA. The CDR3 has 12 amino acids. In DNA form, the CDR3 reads TGTGCCAGCAGCTTAGGGGCGAATGAGCAGTTCTTC. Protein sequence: CASSLGANEQFF.

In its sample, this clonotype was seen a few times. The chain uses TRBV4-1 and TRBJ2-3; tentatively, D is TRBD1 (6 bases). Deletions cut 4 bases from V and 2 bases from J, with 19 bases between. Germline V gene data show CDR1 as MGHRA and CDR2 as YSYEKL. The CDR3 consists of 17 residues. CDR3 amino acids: CASSRPRGQTFTDTQYF. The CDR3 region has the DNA TGCGCCAGCAGCCGGCCCCGTGGACAGACGTTCACAGATACGCAGTATTTT.

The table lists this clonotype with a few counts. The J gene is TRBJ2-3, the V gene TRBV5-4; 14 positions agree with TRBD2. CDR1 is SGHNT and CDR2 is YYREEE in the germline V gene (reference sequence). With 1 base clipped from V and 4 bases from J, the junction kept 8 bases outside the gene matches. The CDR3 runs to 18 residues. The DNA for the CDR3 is TGTGCCAGCAGCTTGCCGCTAGGGACTAGCGGGAGCGCAGATACGCAGTATTTT. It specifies CASSLPLGTSGSADTQYF.

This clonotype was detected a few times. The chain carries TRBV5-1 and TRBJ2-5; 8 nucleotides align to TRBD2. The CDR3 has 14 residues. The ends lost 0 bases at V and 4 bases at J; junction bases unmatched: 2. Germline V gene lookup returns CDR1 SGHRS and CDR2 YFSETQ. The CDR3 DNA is TGCGCCAGCAGCTTGGACAGCGGGAGAGAGACCCAGTACTTC. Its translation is CASSLDSGRETQYF.

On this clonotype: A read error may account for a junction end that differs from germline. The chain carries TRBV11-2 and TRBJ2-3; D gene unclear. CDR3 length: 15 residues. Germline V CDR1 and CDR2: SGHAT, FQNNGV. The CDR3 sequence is CASSLEDWRIDMQYF. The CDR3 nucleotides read TGTGCCAGCAGCTTAGAAGATTGGCGCATAGATATGCAGTATTTT.

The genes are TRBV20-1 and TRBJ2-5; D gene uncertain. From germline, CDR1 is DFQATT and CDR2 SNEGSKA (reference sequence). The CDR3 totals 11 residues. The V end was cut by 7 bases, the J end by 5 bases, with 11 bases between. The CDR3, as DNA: TGCAGTGTCCCGACGCGGGAGACCCAGTACTTC. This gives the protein CSVPTRETQYF.

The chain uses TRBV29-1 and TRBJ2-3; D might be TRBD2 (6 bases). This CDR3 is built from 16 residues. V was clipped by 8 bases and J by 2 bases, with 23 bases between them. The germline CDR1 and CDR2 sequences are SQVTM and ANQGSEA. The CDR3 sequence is CSLGRRSGEVTDTQYF. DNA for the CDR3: TGCAGCCTTGGGAGGAGGAGTGGGGAGGTCACAGATACGCAGTATTTT.

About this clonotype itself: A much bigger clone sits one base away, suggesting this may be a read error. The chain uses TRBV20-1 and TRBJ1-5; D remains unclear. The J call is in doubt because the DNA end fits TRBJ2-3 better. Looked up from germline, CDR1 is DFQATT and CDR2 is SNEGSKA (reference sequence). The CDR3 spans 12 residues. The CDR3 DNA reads TGCAGTGCTAAAAATAATAATCAGCCCCAGTATTTT. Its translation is CSAKNNNQPQYF.

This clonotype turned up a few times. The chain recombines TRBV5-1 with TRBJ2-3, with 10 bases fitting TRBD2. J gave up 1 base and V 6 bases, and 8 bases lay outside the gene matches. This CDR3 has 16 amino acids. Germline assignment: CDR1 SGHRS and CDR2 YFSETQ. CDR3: CASMVSGRAGTDTQYF. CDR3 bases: TGCGCCAGCATGGTCAGCGGGAGGGCCGGCACAGATACGCAGTATTTT.

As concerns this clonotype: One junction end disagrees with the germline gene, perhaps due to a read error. The CDR3 DNA reads TGCAGCGTTGACTCGGGGTACTCCCACAATGAGCAGTTCTTC. Its translation: CSVDSGYSHNEQFF. V usage is TRBV29-1 and J usage is TRBJ2-1; possible D gene TRBD2, 5 bases. The CDR3 is 14 residues long. Looked up from germline, CDR1 is SQVTM and CDR2 is ANQGSEA.

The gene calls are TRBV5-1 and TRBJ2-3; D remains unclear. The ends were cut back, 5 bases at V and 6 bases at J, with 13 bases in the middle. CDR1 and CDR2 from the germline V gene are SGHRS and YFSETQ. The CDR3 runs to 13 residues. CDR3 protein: CASRPTTVDTQYF. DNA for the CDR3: TGCGCCAGCAGACCAACGACCGTTGATACGCAGTATTTT.

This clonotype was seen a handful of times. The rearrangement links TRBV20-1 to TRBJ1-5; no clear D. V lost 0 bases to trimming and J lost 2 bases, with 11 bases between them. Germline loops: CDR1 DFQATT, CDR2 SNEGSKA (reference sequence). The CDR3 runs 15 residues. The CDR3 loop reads CSARDPSPGNQPQHF. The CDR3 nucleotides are TGCAGTGCTAGAGATCCCAGTCCGGGCAATCAGCCCCAGCATTTT.

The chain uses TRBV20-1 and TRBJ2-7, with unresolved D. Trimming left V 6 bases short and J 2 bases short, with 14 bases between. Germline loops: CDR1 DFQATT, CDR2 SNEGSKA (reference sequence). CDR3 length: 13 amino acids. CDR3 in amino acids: CSALAPLTYEQYF. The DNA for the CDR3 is TGCAGTGCCCTGGCCCCCCTAACCTACGAGCAGTACTTC.

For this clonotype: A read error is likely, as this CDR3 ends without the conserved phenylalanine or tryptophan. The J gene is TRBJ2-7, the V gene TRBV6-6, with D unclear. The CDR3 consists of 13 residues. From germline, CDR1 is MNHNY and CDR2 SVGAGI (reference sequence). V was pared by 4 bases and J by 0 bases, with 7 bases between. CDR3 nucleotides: TGTGCCAGCAGTTTTGGCGACTCCTACGAGCAGTACCTC. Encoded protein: CASSFGDSYEQYL.

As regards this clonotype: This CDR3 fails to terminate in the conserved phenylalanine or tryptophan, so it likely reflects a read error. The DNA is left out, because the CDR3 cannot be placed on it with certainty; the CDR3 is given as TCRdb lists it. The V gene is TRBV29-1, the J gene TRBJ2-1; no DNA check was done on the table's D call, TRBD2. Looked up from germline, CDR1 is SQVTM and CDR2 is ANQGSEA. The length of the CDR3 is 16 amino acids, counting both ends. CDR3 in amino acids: CSVEVQWLAGGNEQLI.

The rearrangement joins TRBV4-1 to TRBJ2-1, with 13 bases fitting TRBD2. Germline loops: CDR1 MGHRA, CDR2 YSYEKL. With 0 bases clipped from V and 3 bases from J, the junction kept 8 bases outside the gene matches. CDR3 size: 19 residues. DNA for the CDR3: TGCGCCAGCAGCCAAGATGTAGTGACTAGCGGGAGGCACTACAATGAGCAGTTCTTC. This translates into CASSQDVVTSGRHYNEQFF.

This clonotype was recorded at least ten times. The CDR3 DNA is TGTGCCAGCGGGACAGGGGTGTACAATGAGCAGTTCTTC. It encodes CASGTGVYNEQFF. This chain joins TRBV11-2 and TRBJ2-1; TRBD1 matches at 10 bases. The CDR3 loop spans 13 amino acids. Germline assignment: CDR1 SGHAT and CDR2 FQNNGV. V lost 8 bases, J lost 4 bases, and 2 bases stayed unmatched. Full variable domain (missing parts from reference TRBV11-2 and TRBJ2-1): EAGVAQSPRYKIIEKRQSVAFWCNPISGHATLYWYQQILGQGPKLLIQFQNNGVVDDSQLPKDRFSAERLKGVDSTLKIQPAKLEDSAVYLCASGTGVYNEQFFGPGTRLTVL.

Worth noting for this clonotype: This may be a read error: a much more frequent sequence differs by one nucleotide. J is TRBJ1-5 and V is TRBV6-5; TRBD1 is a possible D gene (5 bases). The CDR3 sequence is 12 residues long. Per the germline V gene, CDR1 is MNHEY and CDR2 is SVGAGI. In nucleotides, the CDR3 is TGTGTCAGTCGGGGGGGGGATCAGCCCCAGCATTTT. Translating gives CVSRGGDQPQHF.

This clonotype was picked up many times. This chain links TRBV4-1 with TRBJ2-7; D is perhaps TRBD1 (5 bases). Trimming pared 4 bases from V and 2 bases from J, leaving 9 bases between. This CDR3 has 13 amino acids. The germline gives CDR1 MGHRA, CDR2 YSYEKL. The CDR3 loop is CASSRDSAYEQYF. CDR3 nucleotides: TGCGCCAGCAGCCGTGACAGTGCCTACGAGCAGTACTTC.

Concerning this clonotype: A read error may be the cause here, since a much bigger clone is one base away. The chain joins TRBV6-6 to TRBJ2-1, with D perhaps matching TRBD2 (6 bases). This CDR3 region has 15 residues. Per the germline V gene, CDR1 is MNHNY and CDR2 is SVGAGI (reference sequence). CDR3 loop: CVSRSSFDYGGEQFF. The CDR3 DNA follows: TGTGTCAGCCGCTCCTCCTTCGACTACGGGGGTGAGCAGTTCTTC.

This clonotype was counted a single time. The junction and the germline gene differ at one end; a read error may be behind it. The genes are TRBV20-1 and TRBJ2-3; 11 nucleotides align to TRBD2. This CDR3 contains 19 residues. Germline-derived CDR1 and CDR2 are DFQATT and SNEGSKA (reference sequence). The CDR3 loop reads CSTRDLTSGRSIGTDTQYF. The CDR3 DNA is TGCAGTACTAGAGATCTCACTAGCGGGAGAAGTATTGGCACAGATACGCAGTATTTT.

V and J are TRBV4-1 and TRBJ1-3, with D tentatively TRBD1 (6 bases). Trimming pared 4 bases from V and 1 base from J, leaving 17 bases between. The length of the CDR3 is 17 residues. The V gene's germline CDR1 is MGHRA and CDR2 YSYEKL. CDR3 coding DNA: TGCGCCAGCAGCCTTGTGTATGGGGGGCAGTCTGGAAACACCATATATTTT. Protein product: CASSLVYGGQSGNTIYF.

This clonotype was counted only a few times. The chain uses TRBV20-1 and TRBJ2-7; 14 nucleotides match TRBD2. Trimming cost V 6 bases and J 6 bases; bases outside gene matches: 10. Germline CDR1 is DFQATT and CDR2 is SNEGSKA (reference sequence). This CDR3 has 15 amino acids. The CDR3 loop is CSAGSGTSGSTEQYF. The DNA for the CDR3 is TGCAGTGCCGGATCCGGGACTAGCGGGAGTACCGAGCAGTACTTC.

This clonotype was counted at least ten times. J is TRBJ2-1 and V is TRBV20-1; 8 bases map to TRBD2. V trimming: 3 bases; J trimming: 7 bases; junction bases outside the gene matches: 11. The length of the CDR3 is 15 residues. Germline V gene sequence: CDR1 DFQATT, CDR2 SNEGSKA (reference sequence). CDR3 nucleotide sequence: TGCAGTGCTAGCCCTCTAGCGGGTGGCGTTAATGAGCAGTTCTTC. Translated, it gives CSASPLAGGVNEQFF.

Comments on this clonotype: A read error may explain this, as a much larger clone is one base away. The CDR3 here is CASRDRILDEQFF. CDR3 DNA sequence: TGTGCCAGCAGGGACAGGATCCTCGATGAGCAGTTCTTC. The chain carries TRBV6-1 and TRBJ2-1, with 7 bases fitting TRBD1. Germline CDR1 reads MNHNS; CDR2 reads SASEGT. CDR3 length: 13 residues. V shed 6 bases, J shed 8 bases, and the junction held 7 bases outside the gene matches.

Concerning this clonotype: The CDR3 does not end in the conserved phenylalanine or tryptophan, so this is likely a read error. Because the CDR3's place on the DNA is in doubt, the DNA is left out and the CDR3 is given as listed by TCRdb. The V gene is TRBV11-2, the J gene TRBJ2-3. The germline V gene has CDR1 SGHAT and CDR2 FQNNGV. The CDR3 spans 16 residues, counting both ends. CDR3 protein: CASSFPGWSRTDTHYY.

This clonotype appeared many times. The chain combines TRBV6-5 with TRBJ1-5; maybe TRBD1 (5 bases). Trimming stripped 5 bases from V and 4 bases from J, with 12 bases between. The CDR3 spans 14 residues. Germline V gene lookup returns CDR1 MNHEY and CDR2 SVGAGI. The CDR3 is CASSAGGTNQPQHF. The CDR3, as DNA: TGTGCCAGCAGTGCCGGGGGAACTAATCAGCCCCAGCATTTT.